These 24 T cell receptor beta chains were sequenced from one sample in a study of blood T cell repertoires in COVID-19. The method was immunoSEQ multiplex PCR; TCRdb's version includes in-frame clones alone and lacks a portion of them. The data contain 60,000 to 65,000 clones, approximately 92% of them singletons. Sequenced material: peripheral blood. Source of these receptors: an elderly woman with active COVID-19.

The CDR3 bases are TGCGCCAGCAGCCAAGATAACCAAGAGACCCAGTACTTC. It encodes CASSQDNQETQYF. The rearrangement joins TRBV4-1 to TRBJ2-5, with no clear D. CDR1 MGHRA and CDR2 YSYEKL come from the germline V gene. The CDR3 spans 13 residues. Trimming removed 0 bases from V and 0 bases from J, with 2 bases in between.

CDR3 loop: CASSPGVQGQETQYF. In DNA form, the CDR3 reads TGTGCCAGCAGCCCCGGTGTACAGGGTCAAGAGACCCAGTACTTC. This sequence joins TRBV11-3 and TRBJ2-5; D is perhaps TRBD1 (6 bases). Trimming stripped 5 bases from V and 2 bases from J, with 15 bases between. The V gene's germline CDR1 is SGHNT and CDR2 YENEEA. The CDR3 spans 15 residues.

The genes are TRBV5-1 and TRBJ2-1, with TRBD2 matching over 10 bases. The junction had 5 bases not matched to a gene; V was cut back by 1 base and J by 7 bases. The germline CDR1 and CDR2 sequences are SGHRS and YFSETQ. The CDR3 totals 15 residues. Here the CDR3 DNA reads TGCGCCAGCAGCTTGACTAGCGGGATGTCAAATGAGCAGTTCTTC. Protein: CASSLTSGMSNEQFF. Drawing the rest from reference TRBV5-1 and TRBJ2-1, the complete variable domain is KAGVTQTPRYLIKTRGQQVTLSCSPISGHRSVSWYQQTPGQGLQFLFEYFSETQRNKGNFPGRFSGRQFSNSRSEMNVSTLELGDSALYLCASSLTSGMSNEQFFGPGTRLTVL.

J is TRBJ2-3 and V is TRBV20-1; possibly TRBD1 for D (5 bases). The CDR3 is 14 amino acids. V gave up 3 bases and J gave up 0 bases, with 10 bases separating them. Germline assignment: CDR1 DFQATT and CDR2 SNEGSKA (reference sequence). CDR3 DNA: TGCAGTGCTAGTTCAGGGCCAAGCACAGATACGCAGTATTTT. This encodes CSASSGPSTDTQYF.

The chain links TRBV20-1 to TRBJ2-5, with unresolved D. Trimming took off 6 bases at V and 5 bases at J, with 10 bases between the two ends. The CDR3 contains 11 residues. Per germline, CDR1 DFQATT and CDR2 SNEGSKA (reference sequence). CDR3 residues: CSAPRVETQYF. CDR3 coding DNA: TGCAGTGCACCACGAGTGGAGACCCAGTACTTC.

This rearrangement joins TRBV6-5 to TRBJ2-7, with 8 bases matching TRBD2. In germline, CDR1 is MNHEY, CDR2 SVGAGI. This CDR3 contains 14 residues. The ends lost 6 bases at V and 2 bases at J; junction bases unmatched: 6. The CDR3 DNA follows: TGTGCCAGCAGCTCGGGGGGGGAGGCCTACGAGCAGTACTTC. Encoded protein: CASSSGGEAYEQYF.

The chain combines TRBV5-1 with TRBJ2-1, with D possibly TRBD2 on 6 matching bases. CDR1 is SGHRS, CDR2 YFSETQ, per germline. V lost 3 bases, J lost 6 bases, and 10 bases lay in between. This CDR3 has 13 residues. CDR3 protein: CASSWKGGNEQFF. The CDR3 DNA sequence: TGCGCCAGCAGCTGGAAGGGAGGCAATGAGCAGTTCTTC.

The chain employs TRBV6-5 and TRBJ2-7; 8 positions match TRBD2. V dropped 6 bases and J dropped 2; count of bases not matched to a gene: 3. The CDR3 extends over 13 amino acids. Per germline, CDR1 MNHEY and CDR2 SVGAGI. CDR3 bases: TGTGCCAGCAGCCTGGGACTAGCCTACGAGCAGTACTTC. It encodes CASSLGLAYEQYF.

V gene TRBV6-5 combines with J gene TRBJ2-3, with 10 bases identical to TRBD2. The CDR3 loop spans 16 amino acids. The V gene's germline CDR1 is MNHEY and CDR2 SVGAGI. V lost 1 base and J lost 6; bases outside the gene matches: 7. This CDR3 is CASSYWTSGQRDTQYF. The CDR3, as DNA: TGTGCCAGCAGTTACTGGACTAGCGGACAAAGGGATACGCAGTATTTT.

V and J are TRBV5-1 and TRBJ2-3; 11 positions match TRBD2. The V segment lost 3 bases and the J segment 3 bases; nucleotides outside the gene matches: 0. Germline lookup yields CDR1 SGHRS and CDR2 YFSETQ. CDR3 size: 14 residues. CDR3 in DNA: TGCGCCAGCAGCTCTAGCGGGAGGACAGATACGCAGTATTTT. Translation gives CASSSSGRTDTQYF.

The chain has TRBV24-1 and TRBJ2-1; 12 bases line up with TRBD2. V gave up 0 bases and J gave up 7 bases; unmatched junction bases: 6. This CDR3 has 17 residues. CDR1 KGHDR and CDR2 SFDVKD come from the germline V gene. CDR3 bases: TGTGCCACCAGTGATTTGGAGACTAGCGGGAGTTCGAATGAGCAGTTCTTC. Amino acid sequence: CATSDLETSGSSNEQFF.

This chain joins TRBV28 and TRBJ2-5, with TRBD2 matching 9 bases. The CDR3 has 15 residues. From germline, CDR1 is MDHEN and CDR2 SYDVKM. V lost 6 bases and J lost 5; bases outside the gene matches: 10. CDR3 sequence (DNA): TGTGCCAGCAGCCCCCCCATAGCGGGAGACGAGACCCAGTACTTC. Its protein product is CASSPPIAGDETQYF.

The J gene is TRBJ1-2, the V gene TRBV23-1; D gene unclear. TRBV23-1 is an ORF, and what it does is uncertain. Trimming removed 6 bases at V and 0 bases at J, with 20 bases between. The CDR3 runs to 17 residues. CDR3 bases: TGCGCCAGCAGCCCACTTAAGGCGGTAGCCTCTAACTATGGCTACACCTTC. Translated: CASSPLKAVASNYGYTF.

CDR3 protein: CASSSLPRPGQGAYGYTF. The CDR3 bases are TGTGCCAGCAGCTCTCTCCCCCGACCGGGACAGGGGGCTTATGGCTACACCTTC. The chain couples TRBV28 to TRBJ1-2; 12 bases align to TRBD1. CDR1 is MDHEN, CDR2 SYDVKM, per germline. The CDR3 totals 18 residues. V trimming: 6 bases; J trimming: 5 bases; junction bases outside the gene matches: 16.

This clone has just one count. The gene calls are TRBV19 and TRBJ1-1, with 7 bases matching TRBD1. Germline V gene sequence: CDR1 LNHDA, CDR2 SQIVND (reference sequence). The junction had 6 bases not matched to a gene; V was cut back by 5 bases and J by 0 bases. This CDR3 is 15 amino acids long. This CDR3 is CASSQGGTLNTEAFF. The DNA of the CDR3 is TGTGCCAGTAGTCAGGGGGGCACCCTGAACACTGAAGCTTTCTTT.

The chain links TRBV7-9 to TRBJ1-1; D gene ambiguous. The CDR3 consists of 12 residues. V lost 5 bases and J 6 bases, leaving 10 bases between the germline ends. Per germline, CDR1 SEHNR and CDR2 FQNEAQ (reference sequence). The CDR3 DNA reads as TGTGCCAGCAGCCAGGAACGCGCTGAAGCTTTCTTT. Translated, it gives CASSQERAEAFF.

The chain uses TRBV6-1 and TRBJ2-3; D may be TRBD2 (5 bases). V was cut by 3 bases and J by 6 bases, with 10 bases left in between. CDR3 length equals 13 residues. The germline V gene encodes CDR1 MNHNS and CDR2 SASEGT. CDR3 in DNA: TGTGCCAGCAGTGAGAGGGAATGGGATACGCAGTATTTT. It yields the protein CASSEREWDTQYF.

This clone was seen only once. The gene calls are TRBV12-3 or TRBV12-4 and TRBJ1-2; no clear D gene. V was pared by 3 bases and J by 3 bases, with 8 bases between. There are 13 residues in the CDR3. The CDR3 protein is CASSFSGDYGYTF. The CDR3 nucleotides read TGTGCCAGCAGTTTTTCCGGGGACTATGGCTACACCTTC.

The chain links TRBV7-2 to TRBJ2-3; 9 nucleotides align to TRBD1. The V gene end was trimmed by 6 bases and the J gene end by 5 bases; junction bases not matched to a gene: 12. CDR3 length: 16 residues. CDR1 SGHTA and CDR2 FQGNSA come from the germline V gene. CDR3 protein: CASSGTGLGPGDTQYF. Written as DNA, the CDR3 is TGTGCCAGCAGTGGGACAGGGTTGGGGCCGGGAGATACGCAGTATTTT.

The V and J genes are TRBV2 and TRBJ2-3; no clear D gene. V was cut by 6 bases and J by 0 bases, with 10 bases left in between. This CDR3 has 14 residues. CDR1 is SNHLY, CDR2 FYNNEI, per germline. CDR3 loop: CASSETPSTDTQYF. The CDR3 region has the DNA TGTGCCAGCAGCGAGACTCCTAGCACAGATACGCAGTATTTT.

V gene TRBV4-1 combines with J gene TRBJ2-1, with a tentative D call TRBD2 (6 bases). The germline gives CDR1 MGHRA, CDR2 YSYEKL. The CDR3 is 16 amino acids. Trimming stripped 7 bases from V and 3 bases from J, with 19 bases between. Here the CDR3 DNA reads TGCGCCAGCACCTCAGGCGGTGGCGGGGTCTACAATGAGCAGTTCTTC. It codes for CASTSGGGGVYNEQFF.

The V and J genes are TRBV6-5 and TRBJ2-1; a possible D gene is TRBD2 (5 bases). This CDR3 is built from 14 residues. Germline-derived CDR1 and CDR2 are MNHEY and SVGAGI. The V end was cut by 0 bases, the J end by 10 bases, with 13 bases between. The CDR3 DNA reads TGTGCCAGCAGTTACTCGAAATCCACGGGGGAGCAGTTCTTC. As protein: CASSYSKSTGEQFF.

This clone occurred once. CDR3 loop: CASSQGDGAQKAFF. CDR3 DNA sequence: TGTGCCAGCAGCCAAGGCGATGGGGCGCAAAAAGCTTTCTTT. The chain joins TRBV4-2 to TRBJ1-1; possibly TRBD1 for D (5 bases). The CDR3 consists of 14 residues. The germline V and J ends were trimmed by 1 base and 9 bases, with 15 bases remaining between them. In germline, CDR1 is LGHNA, CDR2 YNFKEQ.

The chain has TRBV7-8 and TRBJ2-1; 8 positions match TRBD2. The CDR3 loop spans 20 amino acids. CDR1 SGHVS and CDR2 FQNEAQ come from the germline V gene. Trimming at V came to 5 bases and at J to 0 bases, leaving 18 bases not matched to a gene. CDR3 region: CASSPRSRSGGLNSYNEQFF. The CDR3 bases are TGTGCCAGCAGCCCCCGGTCGAGGAGCGGGGGCCTAAACTCCTACAATGAGCAGTTCTTC.